These 17 T cell receptor beta chains came from one sample sequenced in a study of PD-1 blockade in classical Hodgkin lymphoma. Produced via immunoSEQ multiplex PCR; TCRdb's table is partial and in-frame only. The table includes under 40,000 clones, 77% detected once. Indicated time point: cycle 4 day 1 (C4D1), after less than seven weeks of nivolumab. Each patient relapsed following autologous stem cell transplantation, and prior brentuximab vedotin exposure differed. The material sequenced was peripheral blood mononuclear cells (PBMCs), taken before the fourth cycle of nivolumab. The receptors stem from a human donor with classical Hodgkin lymphoma.

This chain joins TRBV6-1 and TRBJ1-1, with TRBD1 as a possible D gene (5 bases). V lost 6 bases to trimming and J lost 4 bases, with 9 bases between them. Germline V gives CDR1 MNHNS, CDR2 SASEGT. The length of the CDR3 is 12 residues. CDR3 nucleotides: TGTGCCAGCAGCTATACAGGCACTGAAGCTTTCTTT. Its translation is CASSYTGTEAFF.

V usage is TRBV19 and J usage is TRBJ1-2; possible D gene TRBD1, 5 bases. The CDR3 runs to 12 residues. Looked up from germline, CDR1 is LNHDA and CDR2 is SQIVND (reference sequence). V was shortened by 7 bases and J by 4 bases, with 10 bases between the two germline ends. CDR3 in DNA: TGTGCCAGTATCCCAGACAGCTATGGCTACACCTTC. Protein product: CASIPDSYGYTF.

The gene calls are TRBV18 and TRBJ1-2; a possible D gene is TRBD1 (6 bases). Between the trimmed V and J ends, which lost 4 bases and 4 bases, there was a span of 16 bases. The CDR3 is 15 amino acids. Germline CDR1 is KGHSH and CDR2 is LQKENI. Here the CDR3 DNA reads TGTGCCAGCTCACTGGACAGCCCAGTGCGCTATGGCTACACCTTC. This encodes CASSLDSPVRYGYTF.

The chain employs TRBV30 and TRBJ2-7, with TRBD1 matching 7 bases. This CDR3 is 14 amino acids long. V trimming: 0 bases; J trimming: 0 bases; junction bases outside the gene matches: 2. Per germline, CDR1 GTSNPN and CDR2 SVGIG (reference sequence). The CDR3 sequence is CAWSVSGGSYEQYF. CDR3 nucleotide sequence: TGTGCCTGGAGTGTATCAGGGGGCTCCTACGAGCAGTACTTC.

This sequence joins TRBV4-3 and TRBJ2-1; 8 bases map to TRBD2. Germline trimming cut 0 bases from V and 3 bases from J; bases unmatched to any gene: 7. Germline CDR1 is LGHNA and CDR2 is YSLEER. This CDR3 comprises 17 residues. The DNA of the CDR3 is TGCGCCAGCAGCCAAGATCTTGGCGGGGGGAACTACAATGAGCAGTTCTTC. Amino acids: CASSQDLGGGNYNEQFF.

The CDR3 loop reads CASSETGGTYGYTF. CDR3 DNA sequence: TGTGCCAGCAGTGAAACGGGGGGTACCTATGGCTACACCTTC. V gene TRBV6-1 combines with J gene TRBJ1-2; maybe TRBD1 (5 bases). Germline CDR1 and CDR2: MNHNS and SASEGT. Trimming left V 2 bases short and J 4 bases short, with 11 bases between. This CDR3 spans 14 amino acids.

The genes are TRBV13 and TRBJ2-3, with D perhaps matching TRBD1 or TRBD2 (5 bases each). There are 15 residues in the CDR3. In germline, CDR1 is PRHDT, CDR2 FYEKMQ (reference sequence). V shed 5 bases and J shed 1 base, with 13 bases lying between them. In DNA, the CDR3 is TGTGCCAGCAGCCCGACGAGGGGCGGCACAGATACGCAGTATTTT. Translated, it gives CASSPTRGGTDTQYF.

This clone was observed a single time. The rearrangement links TRBV10-2 to TRBJ1-2, with TRBD1 matching 7 bases. Germline V CDR1 and CDR2: WSHSY, SAAADI. The CDR3 is 14 residues long. Trimming removed 2 bases from V and 6 bases from J; junction bases left unmatched: 6. DNA for the CDR3: TGCGCCAGCAGTGAGCATGCAGGGGGGGATGGCTACACCTTC. Encoded protein: CASSEHAGGDGYTF.

The J gene is TRBJ2-7, the V gene TRBV2; D is unresolved. V gave up 8 bases and J gave up 6 bases, with 17 bases separating them. The CDR3 runs 13 residues. Germline V CDR1 and CDR2: SNHLY, FYNNEI. CDR3 bases: TGTGCCAGCGGCAGTCAGGTAGACTCCGAGCAGTACTTC. It specifies CASGSQVDSEQYF.

This rearrangement joins TRBV10-1 to TRBJ2-1; 8 bases line up with TRBD1. The V gene end was trimmed by 0 bases and the J gene end by 6 bases; junction bases not matched to a gene: 4. Germline lookup yields CDR1 WNHNN and CDR2 SYGVQD (reference sequence). CDR3 length: 15 amino acids. DNA of the CDR3: TGCGCCAGCAGTGAGTCAGGGCAGGGGGCCAATGAGCAGTTCTTC. This encodes CASSESGQGANEQFF.

This clone appeared a single time. The rearrangement uses TRBV6-5 and TRBJ1-1; D is possibly TRBD1 (5 bases). The CDR3 sequence is 13 residues long. Trimming removed 0 bases from V and 7 bases from J, with 9 bases in between. Germline V gene sequence: CDR1 MNHEY, CDR2 SVGAGI. The CDR3 region is CASSYSEGSEAFF. CDR3 DNA: TGTGCCAGCAGTTACTCGGAGGGGAGTGAAGCTTTCTTT.

The chain is built from TRBV5-4 and TRBJ1-2, with 9 bases matching TRBD1. The CDR3 runs 13 residues. Germline CDR1 reads SGHNT; CDR2 reads YYREEE (reference sequence). V dropped 3 bases and J dropped 7; count of bases not matched to a gene: 4. CDR3 in DNA: TGTGCCAGCAGCTCCGGACAGGGGACTGGCTACACCTTC. The encoded protein is CASSSGQGTGYTF.

The gene calls are TRBV4-1 and TRBJ2-6; no firm D call. Trimming shortened V by 1 base and J by 1 base, and 5 bases separated the two germline ends. Germline loops: CDR1 MGHRA, CDR2 YSYEKL. The CDR3 loop spans 15 amino acids. CDR3 residues: CASSQVGSGANVLTF. Written as DNA, the CDR3 is TGCGCCAGCAGCCAAGTGGGATCTGGGGCCAACGTCCTGACTTTC.

V usage is TRBV21-1 and J usage is TRBJ2-3; TRBD2 was called by the table and not checked on the DNA. TRBV21-1 is reported as a pseudogene. This CDR3 is built from 21 residues. For the CDR3, the DNA is TGTGCCAGCAGCAAATATTCGTCTAGCGGGGGAAGAGGTACAAGCACAGATACGCAGTATTTT. Protein sequence: CASSKYSSSGGRGTSTDTQYF.

This clone is labeled medium-sized (0.01 to 0.1%). The CDR3 sequence is CASSLTDNNSPLHF. The CDR3 nucleotides are TGCGCCAGCAGCTTGACGGATAATAATTCACCCCTCCACTTT. The chain recombines TRBV5-1 with TRBJ1-6; D is unclear. Germline loops: CDR1 SGHRS, CDR2 YFSETQ. CDR3 size: 14 residues. V was shortened by 1 base and J by 5 bases, with 7 bases between the two germline ends.

This chain links TRBV4-3 with TRBJ1-2; 8 bases are shared with TRBD1. This CDR3 comprises 14 residues. Germline V CDR1 and CDR2: LGHNA, YSLEER. With 0 bases clipped from V and 7 bases from J, the junction kept 4 bases outside the gene matches. CDR3 in amino acids: CASSQDRQGSGYTF. As DNA, the CDR3 is TGCGCCAGCAGCCAAGACCGACAGGGGTCTGGCTACACCTTC.

This chain connects TRBV18 to TRBJ1-1, with D possibly TRBD1 on 5 matching bases. Germline CDR1 reads KGHSH; CDR2 reads LQKENI. V was pared by 6 bases and J by 1 base, with 9 bases between. CDR3 length: 13 amino acids. In DNA form, the CDR3 reads TGTGCCAGCTCGCTCGGACAGAACACTGAAGCTTTCTTT. Its translation is CASSLGQNTEAFF.